These T cell receptor beta chains were read from a single sample in a study of tumor-infiltrating lymphocytes in oesophageal squamous cell carcinoma. TCRdb recomputed calls from the PCR reads with MiXCR, one row per CDR3 protein. The repertoire holds about 20,000 distinct CDR3 sequences, under 50% seen once, with under 12% in the top ten. Sample: normal esophageal tissue next to the tumor. These receptor sequences come from a male donor with esophageal squamous cell carcinoma. The CDR3 runs from the conserved cysteine through the conserved F or W. Size is omitted from some rows. Given values are once, few, many or a class for expanded clones.

cdr3_aa,clone_size,v_call,j_call,cdr3_length
CASSLASGQGGWYYEQYF,once,TRBV7-6,.,18
CASSLVGGTAYEQYF,.,TRBV7-2,.,15
CASSAYRGRGLETQYF,.,TRBV7-2,.,16
CASTTSGNRYNEQFF,few,TRBV10-2,TRBJ2-1,15
CASRLSERYNSPLHF,.,TRBV12-3/TRBV12-4,TRBJ2-4,15
CASSRIGYTQYF,.,TRBV28,TRBJ2-3,12
CASWGGRHPYEQYF,many,TRBV6-1,TRBJ2-7,14
CASTAKNIQYF,many,TRBV6-6,TRBJ2-4,11
CASSLDLAFYEQYF,.,TRBV7-2,.,14
CASTDREVNEQYF,medium-sized,TRBV28,TRBJ2-7,13
CASNYQLSGGYTF,once,TRBV7-2,.,13
CASSTPQGSEAFF,once,TRBV28,TRBJ1-1,13
CASSLDYGGNYEQFF,.,TRBV28,.,15
CASSEGLVPYEQYF,few,TRBV2,TRBJ2-7,14
CASSPGVGETQYF,many,TRBV5-6,TRBJ2-5,13
CASSYSRAGSETQYF,.,TRBV6-8,TRBJ2-5,15
CDSSRTIHTDTQYF,.,TRBV19,TRBJ2-3,14
CASRTQGDLQPQHF,many,TRBV28,TRBJ1-5,14